This is a list of T cell receptor beta chains from one sample in a study of beta chain features in type 1 diabetes. Only in-frame clones appear in the TCRdb table, and some are missing; sequencing was by immunoSEQ multiplex PCR. The sample holds roughly 700,000 clones; about an eighth are singletons and the top ten take around 0.022%. Sequencing was performed on naive CD4+ T cells from blood. The source of these receptors is a man between 18 and 35 years old with type 1 diabetes. Both conserved end residues are part of each CDR3. A D gene is named only where the DNA matches it firmly. Clone size is stated in some rows and not others, as once, few, many or a class when expanded.

TRBD2	TRBV10-3	.	TRBJ2-1	CAISESARGGPYNEQFF	TGTGCCATCAGTGAGTCCGCGCGGGGGGGCCCCTACAATGAGCAGTTCTTC
.	TRBV7-9	.	TRBJ1-4	CASSSTRVNEKLFF	TGTGCCAGCAGCTCGACAAGGGTCAATGAAAAACTGTTTTTT
TRBD2	TRBV7-9	few	TRBJ2-5	CASSRGLAGASGQYF	TGTGCCAGCAGCCGTGGACTAGCGGGGGCCTCCGGGCAGTACTTC
.	TRBV5-1	.	TRBJ1-6	CASSFPGDGNSPLHF	TGCGCCAGCAGCTTCCCTGGGGACGGTAATTCACCCCTCCACTTT
.	TRBV29-1	few	TRBJ1-1	CSVPILDKNTEAFF	TGCAGCGTGCCAATCTTGGACAAGAACACTGAAGCTTTCTTT
TRBD1	TRBV28	few	TRBJ2-7	CASSSGQAPYEQYF	TGTGCCAGCAGTTCGGGACAGGCTCCCTACGAGCAGTACTTC
.	TRBV7-2	.	TRBJ2-7	CASSLGQPENYYEQYF	TGTGCCAGCAGCTTAGGGCAGCCGGAGAACTACTACGAGCAGTACTTC
TRBD1	TRBV18	.	TRBJ2-5	CASSPGTGGEETQYF	TGTGCCAGCTCACCCGGGACAGGGGGCGAAGAGACCCAGTACTTC
.	TRBV7-9	.	TRBJ2-3	CASSFLGASTDTQYF	TGTGCCAGCAGCTTTTTGGGGGCCAGCACAGATACGCAGTATTTT
.	TRBV9	.	TRBJ2-5	CASSVGEYQETQYF	TGTGCCAGCAGCGTAGGAGAATACCAAGAGACCCAGTACTTC
.	TRBV4-2	few	TRBJ2-2	CASSQGGWQGQTGELFF	TGTGCCAGCAGCCAAGGGGGGTGGCAGGGTCAAACCGGGGAGCTGTTTTTT
TRBD2	TRBV7-3	few	TRBJ2-7	CASSLGASGVYEQYF	TGTGCCAGCAGCTTAGGGGCTAGCGGGGTCTACGAGCAGTACTTC
.	TRBV15	few	TRBJ2-6	CATSRATGQRSGANVLTF	TGTGCCACCAGCAGAGCCACAGGACAGCGCTCTGGGGCCAACGTCCTGACTTTC
.	TRBV18	few	TRBJ1-1	CASSPAPENTEAFF	TGTGCCAGCTCACCAGCGCCAGAGAACACTGAAGCTTTCTTT
.	TRBV12-5	few	TRBJ2-5	CASGHQETQYF	TGTGCTAGTGGGCATCAAGAGACCCAGTACTTC
TRBD2	TRBV13	few	TRBJ2-7	CASSSTPQRGRSEQYF	TGTGCCAGCAGCTCCACCCCCCAGCGGGGGAGATCCGAGCAGTACTTC
TRBD2	TRBV25-1	.	TRBJ2-3	CASSGSGTSGESTDTQYF	TGTGCCAGCAGTGGATCCGGGACTAGCGGGGAAAGCACAGATACGCAGTATTTT
.	TRBV2	few	TRBJ1-5	CASQEAGSQPQHF	TGTGCCAGCCAAGAGGCAGGGTCTCAGCCCCAGCATTTT
.	TRBV30	few	TRBJ1-1	CAWRAWGGTEAFF	TGTGCCTGGAGGGCCTGGGGGGGTACTGAAGCTTTCTTT
.	TRBV30	.	TRBJ1-1	CAWVEGVNTEAFF	TGTGCCTGGGTGGAGGGTGTAAACACTGAAGCTTTCTTT
TRBD1	TRBV27	.	TRBJ2-3	CASSFTPRQGFSTDTQYF	TGTGCCAGCAGTTTCACCCCTCGACAGGGATTTTCCACAGATACGCAGTATTTT
.	TRBV15	.	TRBJ2-4	CATSRETTGPIIAKNIQYF	TGTGCCACCAGCAGGGAAACCACGGGACCGATTATAGCCAAAAACATTCAGTACTTC
TRBD1	TRBV7-9	.	TRBJ1-4	CASSLGQGARKLFF	TGTGCCAGCAGCCTCGGACAGGGGGCGCGGAAACTGTTTTTT
TRBD1	TRBV6-1	.	TRBJ2-7	CASSDPGTGTEQYF	TGTGCCAGCAGTGACCCCGGGACAGGGACCGAGCAGTACTTC
TRBD1	TRBV6-6	.	TRBJ1-2	CASSPPDRASGYTF	TGTGCCAGCAGTCCCCCCGACAGGGCGTCTGGCTACACCTTC
TRBD1	TRBV30	few	TRBJ2-7	CAWDRGGHEQYF	TGTGCCTGGGACAGGGGGGGCCACGAGCAGTACTTC
.	TRBV7-2	few	TRBJ1-6	CASSLAPAAYNSPLHF	TGTGCCAGCAGCTTAGCGCCGGCAGCCTATAATTCACCCCTCCACTTT
.	TRBV2	.	TRBJ2-7	CASRDPGDDEQYF	TGTGCCAGCAGGGATCCGGGGGACGACGAGCAGTACTTC
TRBD2	TRBV7-2	.	TRBJ2-1	CASSSTSASLNEQFF	TGTGCCAGCAGCTCGACTAGCGCCTCGCTCAATGAGCAGTTCTTC
.	TRBV15	.	TRBJ2-5	CATSRDPSLQETQYF	TGTGCCACCAGCAGGGATCCTTCGCTCCAAGAGACCCAGTACTTC